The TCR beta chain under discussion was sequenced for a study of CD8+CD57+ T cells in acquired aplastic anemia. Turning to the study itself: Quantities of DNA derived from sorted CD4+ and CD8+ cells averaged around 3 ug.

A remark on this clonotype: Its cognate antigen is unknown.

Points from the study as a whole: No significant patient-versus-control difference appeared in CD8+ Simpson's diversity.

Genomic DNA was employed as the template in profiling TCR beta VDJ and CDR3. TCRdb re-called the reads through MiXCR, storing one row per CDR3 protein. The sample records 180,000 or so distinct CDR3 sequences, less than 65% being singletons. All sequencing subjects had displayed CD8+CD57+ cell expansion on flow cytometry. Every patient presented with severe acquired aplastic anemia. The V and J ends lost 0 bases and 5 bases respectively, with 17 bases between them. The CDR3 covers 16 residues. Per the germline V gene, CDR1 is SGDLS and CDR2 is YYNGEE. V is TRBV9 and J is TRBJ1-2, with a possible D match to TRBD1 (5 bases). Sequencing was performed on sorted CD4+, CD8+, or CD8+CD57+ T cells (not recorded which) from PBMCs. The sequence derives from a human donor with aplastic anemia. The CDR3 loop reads CASSVVRTSGAYGYTF. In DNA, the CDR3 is TGTGCCAGCAGCGTAGTACGGACTAGCGGGGCGTATGGCTACACCTTC.